The T cell receptor beta chain described here comes from a study of chemoradiotherapy in HPV16-positive cancers. Study-wide findings and caveats: HPV-specific T cells were functionally defined from only a couple of HPV16-positive patients.

Samples were taken several times over chemoradiotherapy. J lost 5 bases, V lost 4 bases, and 5 bases had no gene match. Germline CDR1 is SGHDT and CDR2 is YYEEEE. The CDR3 consists of 13 residues. Regarding this clone: Antigen unknown.

Profiled with immunoSEQ multiplex PCR; TCRdb holds only in-frame clones, not every one. The sample carries 7,000 or so clones, around 75% recorded once. This receptor was identified in a human donor with HPV-associated anogenital cancer. The input for sequencing was tumor tissue, taken from a patient who underwent chemoradiotherapy. This chain links TRBV5-6 with TRBJ1-2, with TRBD1 matching over 7 bases. The CDR3 is CASSPQGIYGYTF. The DNA of the CDR3 is TGTGCCAGCAGCCCACAGGGGATATATGGCTACACCTTC.